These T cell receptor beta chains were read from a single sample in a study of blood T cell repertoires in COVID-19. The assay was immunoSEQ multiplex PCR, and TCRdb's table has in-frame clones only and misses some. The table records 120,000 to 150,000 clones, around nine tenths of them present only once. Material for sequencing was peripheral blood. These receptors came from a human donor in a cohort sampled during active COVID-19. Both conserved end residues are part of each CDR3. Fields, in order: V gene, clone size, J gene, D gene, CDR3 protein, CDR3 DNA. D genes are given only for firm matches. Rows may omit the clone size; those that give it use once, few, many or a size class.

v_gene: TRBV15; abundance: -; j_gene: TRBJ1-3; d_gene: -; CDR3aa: CATSTQGWSGNTIYF; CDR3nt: TGTGCCACCAGCACACAGGGATGGTCTGGAAACACCATATATTTT
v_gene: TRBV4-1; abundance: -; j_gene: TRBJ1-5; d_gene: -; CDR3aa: CASSQSTLDGLNQPQHF; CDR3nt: TGCGCCAGCAGCCAAAGCACCTTAGACGGACTGAATCAGCCCCAGCATTTT
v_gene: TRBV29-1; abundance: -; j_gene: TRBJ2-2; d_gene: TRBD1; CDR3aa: CSVDPTGGTGELFF; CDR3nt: TGCAGCGTTGACCCGACAGGGGGCACCGGGGAGCTGTTTTTT
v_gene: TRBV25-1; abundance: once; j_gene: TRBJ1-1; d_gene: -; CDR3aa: CASSAPQSRNTEAFF; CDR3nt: TGTGCCAGCAGTGCCCCACAGTCCCGGAACACTGAAGCTTTCTTT
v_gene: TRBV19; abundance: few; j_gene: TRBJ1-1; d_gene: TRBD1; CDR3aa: CASSRPGDRVGTAFF; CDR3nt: TGTGCCAGTAGTAGGCCCGGGGACAGGGTGGGTACAGCTTTCTTT
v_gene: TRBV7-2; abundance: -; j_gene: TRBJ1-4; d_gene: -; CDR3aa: CASSPQGIGEKLFF; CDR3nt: TGTGCCAGCAGCCCACAGGGAATAGGGGAAAAACTGTTTTTT
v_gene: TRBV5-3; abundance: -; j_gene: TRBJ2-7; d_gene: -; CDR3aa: CARSRNHPRRPQTNSYEQYF; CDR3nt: TGTGCCAGAAGCCGAAATCATCCTAGGAGGCCCCAGACTAACTCCTACGAGCAGTACTTC
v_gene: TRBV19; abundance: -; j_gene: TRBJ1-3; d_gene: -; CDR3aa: CASSFYGGTGNTIYF; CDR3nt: TGTGCCAGTAGTTTCTACGGGGGAACTGGAAACACCATATATTTT
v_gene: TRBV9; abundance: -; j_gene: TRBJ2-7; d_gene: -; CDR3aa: CASSVGAAVTYEQYF; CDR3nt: TGTGCCAGCAGCGTAGGGGCAGCGGTAACCTACGAGCAGTACTTC
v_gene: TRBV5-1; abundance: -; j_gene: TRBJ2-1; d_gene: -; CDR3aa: CASSLGGFNEQFF; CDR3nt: TGCGCCAGCAGCTTGGGAGGATTTAATGAGCAGTTCTTC
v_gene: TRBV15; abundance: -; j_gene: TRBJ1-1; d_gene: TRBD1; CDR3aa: CATSRGGTGGWTEAFF; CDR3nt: TGTGCCACCAGCAGAGGTGGGACAGGGGGCTGGACTGAAGCTTTCTTT
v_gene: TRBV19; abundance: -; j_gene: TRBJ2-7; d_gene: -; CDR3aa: CATAQGATAYEQYF; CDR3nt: TGTGCCACCGCACAGGGAGCCACGGCCTACGAGCAGTACTTC
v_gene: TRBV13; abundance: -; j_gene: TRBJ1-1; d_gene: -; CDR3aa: CASSLETVNTEAFF; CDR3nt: TGTGCCAGCAGCTTAGAGACAGTGAACACTGAAGCTTTCTTT
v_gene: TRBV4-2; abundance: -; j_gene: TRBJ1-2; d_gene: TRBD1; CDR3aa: CASSQRTGNYGYTF; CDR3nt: TGTGCCAGCAGCCAAAGGACAGGGAACTATGGCTACACCTTC
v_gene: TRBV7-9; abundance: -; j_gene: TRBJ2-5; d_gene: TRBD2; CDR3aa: CASSSTPGTSGGETQYF; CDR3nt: TGTGCCAGCAGCTCAACACCCGGGACTAGCGGGGGCGAGACCCAGTACTTC
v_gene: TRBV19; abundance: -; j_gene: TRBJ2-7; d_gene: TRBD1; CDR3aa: CASSKRSRDRDYEQYF; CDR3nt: TGTGCCAGTAGTAAACGCTCCCGGGACAGGGACTACGAGCAGTACTTC
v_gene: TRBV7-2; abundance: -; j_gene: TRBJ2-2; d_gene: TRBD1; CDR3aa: CASSAPTGGSNTGELFF; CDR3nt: TGTGCCAGCAGCGCCCCGACAGGGGGCTCGAACACCGGGGAGCTGTTTTTT
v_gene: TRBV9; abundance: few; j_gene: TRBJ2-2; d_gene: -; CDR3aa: CASSPDSSNTGELFF; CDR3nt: TGTGCCAGCAGCCCGGACTCCTCGAACACCGGGGAGCTGTTTTTT
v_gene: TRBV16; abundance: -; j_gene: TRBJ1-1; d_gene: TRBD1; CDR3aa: CASSQGWDRGSAFF; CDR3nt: TGTGCCAGCAGCCAAGGGTGGGACAGGGGATCGGCTTTCTTT
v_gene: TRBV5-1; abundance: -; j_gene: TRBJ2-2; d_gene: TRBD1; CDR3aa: CASSQGQGMYTGELFF; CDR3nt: TGCGCCAGCAGCCAGGGACAGGGAATGTACACCGGGGAGCTGTTTTTT
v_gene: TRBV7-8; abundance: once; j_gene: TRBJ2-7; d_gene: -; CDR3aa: CASSLAAIYEQYF; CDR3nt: TGTGCCAGCAGCTTAGCGGCAATCTACGAGCAGTACTTC
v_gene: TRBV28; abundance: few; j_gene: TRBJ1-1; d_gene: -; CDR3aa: CASRGAEAFF; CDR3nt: TGTGCCAGCAGAGGAGCTGAAGCTTTCTTT
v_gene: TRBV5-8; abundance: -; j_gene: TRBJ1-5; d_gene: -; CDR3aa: CASSLVGPGQPQHF; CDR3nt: TGTGCCAGCAGCTTGGTTGGGCCGGGACAGCCCCAGCATTTT
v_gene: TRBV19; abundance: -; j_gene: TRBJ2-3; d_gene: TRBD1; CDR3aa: CAVRDRGFTGDTQYF; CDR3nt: TGTGCCGTCCGGGACAGGGGGTTCACCGGAGATACGCAGTATTTT